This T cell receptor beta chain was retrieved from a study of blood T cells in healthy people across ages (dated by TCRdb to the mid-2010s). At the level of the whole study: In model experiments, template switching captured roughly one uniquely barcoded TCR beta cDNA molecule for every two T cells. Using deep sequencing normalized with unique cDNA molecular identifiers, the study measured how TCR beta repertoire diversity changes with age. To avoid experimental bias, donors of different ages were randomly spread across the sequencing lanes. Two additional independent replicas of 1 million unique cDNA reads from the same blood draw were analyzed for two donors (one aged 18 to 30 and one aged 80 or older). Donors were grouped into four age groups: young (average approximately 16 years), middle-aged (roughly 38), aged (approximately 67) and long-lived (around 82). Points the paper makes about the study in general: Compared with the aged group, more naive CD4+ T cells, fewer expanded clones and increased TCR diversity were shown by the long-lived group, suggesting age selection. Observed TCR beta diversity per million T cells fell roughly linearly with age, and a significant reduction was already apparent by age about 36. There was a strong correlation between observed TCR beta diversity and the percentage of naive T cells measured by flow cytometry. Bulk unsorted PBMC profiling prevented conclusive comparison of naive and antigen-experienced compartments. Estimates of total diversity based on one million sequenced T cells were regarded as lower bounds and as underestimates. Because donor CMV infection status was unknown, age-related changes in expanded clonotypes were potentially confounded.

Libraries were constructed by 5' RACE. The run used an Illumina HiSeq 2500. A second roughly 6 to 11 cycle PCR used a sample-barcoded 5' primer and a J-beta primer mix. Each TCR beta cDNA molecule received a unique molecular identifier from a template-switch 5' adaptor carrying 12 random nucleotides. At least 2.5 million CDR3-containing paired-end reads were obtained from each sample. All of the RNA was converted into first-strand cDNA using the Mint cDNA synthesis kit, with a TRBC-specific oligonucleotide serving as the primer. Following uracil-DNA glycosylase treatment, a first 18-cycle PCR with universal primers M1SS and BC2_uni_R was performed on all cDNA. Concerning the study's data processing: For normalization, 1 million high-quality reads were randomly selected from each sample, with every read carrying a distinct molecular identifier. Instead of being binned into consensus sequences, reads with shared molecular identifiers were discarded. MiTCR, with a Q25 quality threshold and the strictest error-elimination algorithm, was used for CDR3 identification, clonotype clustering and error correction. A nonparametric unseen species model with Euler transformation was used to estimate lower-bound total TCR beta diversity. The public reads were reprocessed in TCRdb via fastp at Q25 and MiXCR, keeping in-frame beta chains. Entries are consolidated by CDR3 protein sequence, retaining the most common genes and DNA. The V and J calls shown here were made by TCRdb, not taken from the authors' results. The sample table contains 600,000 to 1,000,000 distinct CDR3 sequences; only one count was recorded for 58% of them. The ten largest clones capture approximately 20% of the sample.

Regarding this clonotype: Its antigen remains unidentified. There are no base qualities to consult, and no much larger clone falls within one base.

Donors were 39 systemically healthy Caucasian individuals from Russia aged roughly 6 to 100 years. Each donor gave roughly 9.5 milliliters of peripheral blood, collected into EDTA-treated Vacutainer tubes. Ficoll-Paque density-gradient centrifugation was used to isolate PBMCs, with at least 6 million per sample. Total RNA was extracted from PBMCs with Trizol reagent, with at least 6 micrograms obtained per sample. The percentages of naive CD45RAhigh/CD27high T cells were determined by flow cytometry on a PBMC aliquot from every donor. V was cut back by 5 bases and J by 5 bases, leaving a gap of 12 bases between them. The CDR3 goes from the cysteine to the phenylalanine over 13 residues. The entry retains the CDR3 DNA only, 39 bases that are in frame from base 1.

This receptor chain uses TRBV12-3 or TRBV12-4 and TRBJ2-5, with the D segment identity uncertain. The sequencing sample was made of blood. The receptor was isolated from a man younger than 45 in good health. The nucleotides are TGTGCCAGCAGTCGGGCCCTCTTGGAGACCCAGTACTTC. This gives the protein CASSRALLETQYF.